This TCR beta chain is drawn from a study of blood T cell repertoires in COVID-19 (TCRdb year 2020). About the investigation overall: The collaborator samples originated in the United States, Italy and Spain and spanned the acute and convalescent phases of COVID-19. The material from the prospective study consisted of cDNA or gDNA derived from T cells, B-cell-depleted T cells, or PBMCs. Deeply sampled blood TCRbeta repertoires from subjects exposed to, actively infected with, or recovered from COVID-19 were included in the dataset. The repertoires were released in a freely available public database meant as a resource for research on the immune response to SARS-CoV-2. Samples were obtained from the ongoing ImmuneRACE study (first 160 participants) and from about 1,300 subjects provided by 6 global collaborators. Sample metadata almost always included a de-identified subject ID, COVID-19 status, age in years and sex. HLA class I and class II types, where available, came from metadata supplied by the sample provider rather than from assay-based typing.

The investigation overall reported the following: The quantity of clinical and demographic metadata differed by source and by participant and was supplied without curation.

The collaborating institutions used their own protocols to collect whole blood in K2EDTA tubes. For TCRbeta analysis, collaborator samples were shipped as frozen whole blood, as isolated PBMCs, or as DNA extracted from either sample type. The CDR3 sequence holds 15 residues, the cysteine and phenylalanine included. The DNA shown is the 45-base CDR3, in frame from base 1. As regards this clone: Its antigen specificity is not known. The input lacks base qualities; no much larger clone sits a single base away.

TCRbeta CDR3 regions were amplified from genomic DNA by means of the immunoSEQ Assay, a bias-controlled multiplex PCR. The study's processing was this. The number of nucleated cells in each sample was estimated from the amplification of reference gene primers within the assay. Sequence reads were collapsed and filtered to measure the absolute abundance of every unique TCRbeta CDR3 rearrangement. Productive Simpson clonality was computed per sample as the square root of Simpson's diversity index over productive rearrangements. This immuneACCESS table, as held by TCRdb, lists in-frame sequences with V and J called but not all clones. Of the missing ones, under half trace to an unresolved V gene in checked studies; the others have no known cause. The DNA gave D and trimming, while V, J and clone size come from that table. The table for this sample lists 120,000 or so clones; 74% of them were counted only once. The ten largest clonotypes hold 5.5% of the sample.

The sequencing sample was made of peripheral blood. The origin of this receptor is a man aged 55 to 70 with acute or convalescent COVID-19. The sequence is built from TRBV21-1 and TRBJ1-1. TRBV21-1 is designated a pseudogene. The CDR3 protein: CASSKERGPTTEAFF. The nucleotides are TGTGCCAGCAGCAAAGAGCGGGGACCAACCACTGAAGCTTTCTTT.